This T cell receptor beta chain was found in a study of metastatic and nonmetastatic thyroid tumors. Patients had received no treatment of any kind before thyroid surgery. The CDR3 length is 15 residues. The ends lost 0 bases at V and 5 bases at J; junction bases unmatched: 4. Germline V CDR1 and CDR2: SGHRS, YFSETQ. TCRdb re-called the PCR reads with MiXCR. The sample yields about 16,000 clones, approximately 31% seen once. This clone is medium-sized (0.01 to 0.1%) in the sample. This sequence joins TRBV5-1 and TRBJ2-2; 7 positions match TRBD1. Specimen: blood. The TCR originated in a female donor with papillary thyroid cancer or a benign thyroid nodule (not recorded which). Some clones in this sample may be carry-over from other donors' samples. In DNA, the CDR3 is TGCGCCAGCAGCTTGGCCGAACAGGGGACCGGGGAGCTGTTTTTT. Its translation: CASSLAEQGTGELFF.